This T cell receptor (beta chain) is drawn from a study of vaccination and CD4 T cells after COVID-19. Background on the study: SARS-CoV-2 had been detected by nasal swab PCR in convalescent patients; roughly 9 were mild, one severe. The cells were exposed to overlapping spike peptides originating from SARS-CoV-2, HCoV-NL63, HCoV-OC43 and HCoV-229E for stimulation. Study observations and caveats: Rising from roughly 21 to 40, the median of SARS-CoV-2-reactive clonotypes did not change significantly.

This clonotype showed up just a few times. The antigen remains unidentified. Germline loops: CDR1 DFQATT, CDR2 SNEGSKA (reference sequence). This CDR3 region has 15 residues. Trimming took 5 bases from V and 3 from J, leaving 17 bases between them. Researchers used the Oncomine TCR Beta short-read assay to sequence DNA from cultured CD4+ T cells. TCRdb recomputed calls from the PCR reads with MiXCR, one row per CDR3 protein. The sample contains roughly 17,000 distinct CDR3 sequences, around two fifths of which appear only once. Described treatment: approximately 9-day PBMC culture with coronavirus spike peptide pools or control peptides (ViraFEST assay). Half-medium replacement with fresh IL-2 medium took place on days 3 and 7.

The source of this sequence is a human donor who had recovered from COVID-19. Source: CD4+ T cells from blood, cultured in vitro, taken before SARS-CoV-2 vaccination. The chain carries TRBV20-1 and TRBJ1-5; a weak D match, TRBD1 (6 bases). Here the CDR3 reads CSAVGQLNFNQPQHF. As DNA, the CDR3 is TGCAGTGCTGTCGGACAGTTAAACTTCAATCAGCCCCAGCATTTT.